The sequence of this TCR beta chain was determined in a study of OX40 agonist ivuxolimab in advanced cancers. To note about this clone: As yet, its antigen is unknown.

General study points: Several nonresponders also turned out to have low normalized T-cell clonal expansion.

Sequencing used immunoSEQ multiplex PCR; TCRdb keeps in-frame clones, though not all of them. The repertoire consists of about 49,000 clones, with roughly nine tenths occurring once and the leading ten covering about 48%. Sequences were derived from CD4+ or CD8+ T cells sorted from blood, sampled in a trial of the OX40 agonist ivuxolimab. The clonotype originates from an adult with an advanced solid tumor such as melanoma, head and neck, liver or kidney cancer.

The CDR3 protein is CASSPGGQGYEQYF. For the CDR3, the DNA is TGTGCCAGTAGCCCGGGGGGCCAGGGCTACGAGCAGTACTTC. The gene calls are TRBV19 and TRBJ2-7, with D perhaps matching TRBD2 (7 bases). Germline V CDR1 and CDR2: LNHDA, SQIVND (reference sequence). V was trimmed by 6 bases and J by 3 bases, leaving 15 bases between them. This CDR3 region has 14 residues.